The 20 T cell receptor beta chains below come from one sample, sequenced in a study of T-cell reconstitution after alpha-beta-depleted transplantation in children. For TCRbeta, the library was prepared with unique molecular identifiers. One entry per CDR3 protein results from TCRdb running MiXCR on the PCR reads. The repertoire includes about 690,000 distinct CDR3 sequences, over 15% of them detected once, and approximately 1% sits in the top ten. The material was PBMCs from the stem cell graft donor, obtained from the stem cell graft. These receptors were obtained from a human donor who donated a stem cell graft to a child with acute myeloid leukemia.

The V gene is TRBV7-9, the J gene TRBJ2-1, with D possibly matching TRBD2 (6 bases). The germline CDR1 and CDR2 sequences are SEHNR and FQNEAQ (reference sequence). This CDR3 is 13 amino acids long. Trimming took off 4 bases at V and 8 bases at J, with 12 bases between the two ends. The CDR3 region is CASSYTSRHEQFF. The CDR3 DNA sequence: TGTGCCAGCAGCTACACTAGCAGGCATGAGCAGTTCTTC.

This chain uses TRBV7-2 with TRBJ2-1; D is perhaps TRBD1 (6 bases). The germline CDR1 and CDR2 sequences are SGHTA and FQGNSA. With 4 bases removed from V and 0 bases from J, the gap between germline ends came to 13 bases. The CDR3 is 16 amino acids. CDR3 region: CASSSGQLPSYNEQFF. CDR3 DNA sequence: TGTGCCAGCAGCTCCGGACAGCTACCCTCCTACAATGAGCAGTTCTTC.

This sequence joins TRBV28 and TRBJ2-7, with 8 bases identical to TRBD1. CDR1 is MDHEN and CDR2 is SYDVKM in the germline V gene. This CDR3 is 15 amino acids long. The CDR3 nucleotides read TGTGCCAGCAGTCCCCAGGACAGGGATTCCTACGAGCAGTACGTA. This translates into CASSPQDRDSYEQYV.

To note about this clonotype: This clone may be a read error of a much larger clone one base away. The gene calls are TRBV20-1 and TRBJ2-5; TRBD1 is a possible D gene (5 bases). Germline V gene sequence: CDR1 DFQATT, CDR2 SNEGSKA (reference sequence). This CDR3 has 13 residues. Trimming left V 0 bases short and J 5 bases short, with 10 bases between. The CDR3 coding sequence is TGCAGTGCTAGAGATCCAGGGAAGGAGACCCAGTACTTC. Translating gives CSARDPGKETQYF.

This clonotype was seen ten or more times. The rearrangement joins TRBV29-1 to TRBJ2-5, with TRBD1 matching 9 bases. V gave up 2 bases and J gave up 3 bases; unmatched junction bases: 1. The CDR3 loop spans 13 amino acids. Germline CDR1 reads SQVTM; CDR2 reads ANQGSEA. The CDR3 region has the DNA TGCAGCGTTGAACGGACAGGGGAAGAGACCCAGTACTTC. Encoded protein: CSVERTGEETQYF.

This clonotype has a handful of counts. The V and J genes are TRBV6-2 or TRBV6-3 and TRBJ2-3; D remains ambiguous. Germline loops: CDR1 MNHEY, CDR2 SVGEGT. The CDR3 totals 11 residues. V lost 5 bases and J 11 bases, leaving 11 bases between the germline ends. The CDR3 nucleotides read TGTGCCAGCAGTACCCATAAAGGGCAGTATTTT. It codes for CASSTHKGQYF.

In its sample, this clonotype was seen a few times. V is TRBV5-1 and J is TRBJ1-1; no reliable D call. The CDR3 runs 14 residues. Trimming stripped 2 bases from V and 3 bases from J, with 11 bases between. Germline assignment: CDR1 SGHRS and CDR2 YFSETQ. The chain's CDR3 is CASSLRYRDTEAFF. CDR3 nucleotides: TGCGCCAGCAGCTTAAGATACAGAGACACTGAAGCTTTCTTT. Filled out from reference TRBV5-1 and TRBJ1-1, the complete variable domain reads KAGVTQTPRYLIKTRGQQVTLSCSPISGHRSVSWYQQTPGQGLQFLFEYFSETQRNKGNFPGRFSGRQFSNSRSEMNVSTLELGDSALYLCASSLRYRDTEAFFGQGTRLTVV.

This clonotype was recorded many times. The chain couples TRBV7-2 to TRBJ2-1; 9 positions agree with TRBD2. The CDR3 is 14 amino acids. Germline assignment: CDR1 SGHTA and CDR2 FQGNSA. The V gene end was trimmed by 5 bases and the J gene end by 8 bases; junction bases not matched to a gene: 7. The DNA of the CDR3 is TGTGCCAGCAGCCCGGGACTAGCTCGGGATGAGCAGTTCTTC. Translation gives CASSPGLARDEQFF.

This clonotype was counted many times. CDR3 loop: CASSNRDSLDEQYV. CDR3 DNA: TGTGCCAGCAGCAACCGGGACAGCCTAGACGAGCAGTACGTC. The genes are TRBV5-5 and TRBJ2-7, with 7 bases that match TRBD1. The CDR3 runs 14 residues. Germline loops: CDR1 SGHKS, CDR2 YYEKEE (reference sequence). J was trimmed by 5 bases and V by 4 bases; bases with no gene match: 9.

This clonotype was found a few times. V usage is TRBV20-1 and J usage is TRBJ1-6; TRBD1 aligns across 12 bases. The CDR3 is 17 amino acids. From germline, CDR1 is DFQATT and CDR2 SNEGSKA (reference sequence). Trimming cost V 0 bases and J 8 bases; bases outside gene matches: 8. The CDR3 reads CSARDPGQGAKDSPLHF. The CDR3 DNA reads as TGCAGTGCTAGAGATCCGGGACAGGGGGCAAAAGATTCACCCCTCCACTTT.

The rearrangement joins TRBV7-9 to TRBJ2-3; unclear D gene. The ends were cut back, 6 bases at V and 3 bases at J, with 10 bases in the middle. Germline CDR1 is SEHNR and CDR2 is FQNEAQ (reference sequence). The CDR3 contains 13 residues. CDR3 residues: CASRDIGTDTQYF. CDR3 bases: TGTGCCAGCAGAGATATTGGAACAGATACGCAGTATTTT.

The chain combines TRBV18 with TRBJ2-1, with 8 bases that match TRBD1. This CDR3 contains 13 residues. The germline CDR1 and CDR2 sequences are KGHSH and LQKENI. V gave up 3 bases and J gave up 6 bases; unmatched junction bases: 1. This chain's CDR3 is CASSPTGANEQFF. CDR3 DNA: TGTGCCAGCTCACCGACAGGGGCCAATGAGCAGTTCTTC.

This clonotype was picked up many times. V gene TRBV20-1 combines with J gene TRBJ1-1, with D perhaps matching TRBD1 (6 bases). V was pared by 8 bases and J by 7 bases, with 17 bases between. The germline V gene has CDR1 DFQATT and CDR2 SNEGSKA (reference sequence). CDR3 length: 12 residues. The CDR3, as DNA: TGCAGTCTCCGAAGGGGGAGCGGTGAAGCTTTCTTT. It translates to CSLRRGSGEAFF.

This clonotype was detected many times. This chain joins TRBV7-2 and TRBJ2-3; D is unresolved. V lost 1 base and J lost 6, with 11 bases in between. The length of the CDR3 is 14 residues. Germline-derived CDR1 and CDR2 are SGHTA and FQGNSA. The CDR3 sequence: CASSLGSRSDTQYF. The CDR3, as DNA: TGTGCCAGCAGCTTAGGTAGCCGGTCGGATACGCAGTATTTT. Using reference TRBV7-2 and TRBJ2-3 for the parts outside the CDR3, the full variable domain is GAGVSQSPSNKVTEKGKDVELRCDPISGHTALYWYRQSLGQGLEFLIYFQGNSAPDKSGLPSDRFSAERTGGSVSTLTIQRTQQEDSAVYLCASSLGSRSDTQYFGPGTRLTVL.

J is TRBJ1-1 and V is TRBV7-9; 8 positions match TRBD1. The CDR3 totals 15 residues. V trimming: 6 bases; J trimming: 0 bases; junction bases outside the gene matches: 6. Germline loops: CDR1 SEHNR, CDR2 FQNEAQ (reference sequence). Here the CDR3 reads CASRKLQGVNTEAFF. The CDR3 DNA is TGTGCCAGCAGAAAGTTACAGGGGGTGAACACTGAAGCTTTCTTT. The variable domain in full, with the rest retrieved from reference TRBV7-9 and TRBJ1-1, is DTGVSQNPRHKITKRGQNVTFRCDPISEHNRLYWYRQTLGQGPEFLTYFQNEAQLEKSRLLSDRFSAERPKGSFSTLEIQRTEQGDSAMYLCASRKLQGVNTEAFFGQGTRLTVV.

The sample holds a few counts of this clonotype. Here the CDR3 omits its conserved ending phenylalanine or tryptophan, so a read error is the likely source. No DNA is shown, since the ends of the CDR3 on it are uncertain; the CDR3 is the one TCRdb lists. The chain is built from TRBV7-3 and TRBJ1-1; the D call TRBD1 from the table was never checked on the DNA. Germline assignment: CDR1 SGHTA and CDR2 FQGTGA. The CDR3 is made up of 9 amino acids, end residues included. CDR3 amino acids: CASSPPGAA.

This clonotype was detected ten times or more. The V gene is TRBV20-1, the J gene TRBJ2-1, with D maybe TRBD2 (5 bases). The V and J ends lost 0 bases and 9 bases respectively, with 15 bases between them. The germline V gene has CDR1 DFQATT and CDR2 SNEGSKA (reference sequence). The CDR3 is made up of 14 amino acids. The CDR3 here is CSARDPSPRVEQFF. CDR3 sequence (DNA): TGCAGTGCTAGAGATCCGTCGCCGCGGGTTGAGCAGTTCTTC.

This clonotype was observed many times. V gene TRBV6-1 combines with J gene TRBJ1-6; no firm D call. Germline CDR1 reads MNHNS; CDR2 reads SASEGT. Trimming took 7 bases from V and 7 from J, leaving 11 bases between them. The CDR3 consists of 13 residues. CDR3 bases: TGTGCCAGCAACCGGCAGTACAATTCACCCCTCCACTTT. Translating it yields CASNRQYNSPLHF.

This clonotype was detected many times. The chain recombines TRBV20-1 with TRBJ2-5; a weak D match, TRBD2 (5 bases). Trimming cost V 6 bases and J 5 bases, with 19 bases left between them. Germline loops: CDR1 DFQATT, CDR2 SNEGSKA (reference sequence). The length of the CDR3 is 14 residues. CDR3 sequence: CSAEGLARRETQYF. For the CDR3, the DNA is TGCAGTGCCGAGGGATTAGCACGCCGCGAGACCCAGTACTTC.

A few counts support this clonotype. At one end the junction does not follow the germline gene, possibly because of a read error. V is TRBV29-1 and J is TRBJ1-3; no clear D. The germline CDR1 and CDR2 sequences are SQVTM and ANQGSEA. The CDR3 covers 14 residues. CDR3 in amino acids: CSVDEAGVGDTIYF. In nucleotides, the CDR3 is TGCAGCGTTGATGAGGCGGGAGTTGGAGACACCATATATTTT.